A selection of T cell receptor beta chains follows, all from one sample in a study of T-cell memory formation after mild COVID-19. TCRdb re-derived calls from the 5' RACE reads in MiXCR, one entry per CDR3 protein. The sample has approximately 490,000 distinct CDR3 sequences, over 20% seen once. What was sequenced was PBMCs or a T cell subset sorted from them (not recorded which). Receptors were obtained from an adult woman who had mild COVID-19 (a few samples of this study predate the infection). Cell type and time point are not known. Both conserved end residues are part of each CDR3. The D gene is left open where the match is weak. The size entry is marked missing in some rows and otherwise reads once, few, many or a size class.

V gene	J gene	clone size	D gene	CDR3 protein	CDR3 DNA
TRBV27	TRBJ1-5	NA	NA	CASSSQGPGPQHF	TGTGCCAGCAGTTCTCAGGGCCCCGGTCCCCAGCATTTT
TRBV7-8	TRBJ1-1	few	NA	CASSLIFGDEAFF	TGTGCCAGCAGCTTAATATTCGGGGATGAAGCTTTCTTT
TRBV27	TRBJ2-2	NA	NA	CASSFKGRAINNTGELFF	TGTGCCAGCAGTTTTAAGGGCAGGGCGATTAACAACACCGGGGAGCTGTTTTTT
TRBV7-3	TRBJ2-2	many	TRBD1	CASSSGQGTTGELFF	TGTGCCAGCAGCTCAGGACAGGGGACCACCGGGGAGCTGTTTTTT
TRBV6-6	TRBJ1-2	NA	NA	CASSFRIDRNNYGYTF	TGTGCCAGCAGTTTCCGAATTGATAGGAATAACTATGGCTACACCTTC
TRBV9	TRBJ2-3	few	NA	CASSVARWENTDTQYF	TGTGCCAGCAGCGTAGCCCGTTGGGAAAACACAGATACGCAGTATTTT
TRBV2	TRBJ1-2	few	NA	CASSERRPHGYTF	TGTGCCAGCAGTGAGAGGCGGCCCCATGGCTACACCTTC
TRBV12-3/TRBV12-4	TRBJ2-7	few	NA	CASSISGTGLNEQYF	TGTGCCAGCAGCATTAGCGGGACAGGGTTGAACGAGCAGTACTTC
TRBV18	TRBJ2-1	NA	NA	CASSPWPEAYNEQFF	TGTGCCAGCTCACCATGGCCTGAGGCCTACAATGAGCAGTTCTTC
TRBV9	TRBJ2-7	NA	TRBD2	CASSVEGTSGSWEQYF	TGTGCCAGCAGCGTAGAGGGAACTAGCGGGAGTTGGGAGCAGTACTTC